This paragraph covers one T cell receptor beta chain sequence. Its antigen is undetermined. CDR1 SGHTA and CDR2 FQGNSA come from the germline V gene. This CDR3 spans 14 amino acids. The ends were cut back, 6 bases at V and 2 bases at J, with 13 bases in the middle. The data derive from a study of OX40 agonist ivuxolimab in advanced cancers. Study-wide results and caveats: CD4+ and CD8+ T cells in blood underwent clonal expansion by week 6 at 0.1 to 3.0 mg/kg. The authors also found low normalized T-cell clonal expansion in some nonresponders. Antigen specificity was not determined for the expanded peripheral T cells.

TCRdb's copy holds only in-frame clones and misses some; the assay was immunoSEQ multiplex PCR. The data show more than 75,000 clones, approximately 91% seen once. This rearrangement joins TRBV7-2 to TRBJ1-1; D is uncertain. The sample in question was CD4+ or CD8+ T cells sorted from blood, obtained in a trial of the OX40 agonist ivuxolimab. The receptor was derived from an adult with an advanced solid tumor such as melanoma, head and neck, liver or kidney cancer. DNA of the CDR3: TGTGCCAGCAGTCCCGACACCATCAACACTGAAGCTTTCTTT. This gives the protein CASSPDTINTEAFF.